Listed below are T cell receptor beta chains from one sample, sequenced in a study of OX40 agonist ivuxolimab in advanced cancers. The table came from immunoSEQ multiplex PCR; TCRdb's copy has only in-frame clones and leaves some out. The table records about 71,000 clones, about 81% of them present only once. This specimen was CD4+ or CD8+ T cells sorted from blood, taken in a trial of the OX40 agonist ivuxolimab. The source is an adult with an advanced solid tumor such as melanoma, head and neck, liver or kidney cancer. The CDR3 runs from the conserved cysteine through the conserved F or W. The D gene is left open where the match is weak. The listing skips clone size in some rows; elsewhere it reads once, few, many or a size class.

j_gene,v_gene,abundance,d_gene,CDR3nt,CDR3aa
TRBJ1-1,TRBV19,-,-,TGTGCCAGTAGTATAGACTGGAACACTGAAGCTTTCTTT,CASSIDWNTEAFF
TRBJ1-6,TRBV6-5,-,-,TGTGCCAGCAGCCAGGGGAATAATTCACCCCTCCACTTT,CASSQGNNSPLHF
TRBJ1-1,TRBV7-3,-,-,TGTGCCAGCAGCTTAGGGGGCCGGAACACTGAAGCTTTCTTT,CASSLGGRNTEAFF
TRBJ1-4,TRBV7-2,-,-,TGTGCCAGCAGCTCGTCAGGGGTGGGTGAAAAACTGTTTTTT,CASSSSGVGEKLFF
TRBJ1-4,TRBV6-5,few,-,TGTGCCAGCAGCGACCCCGGGCGGTCTGACGAAAAACTGTTTTTT,CASSDPGRSDEKLFF
TRBJ1-1,TRBV5-4,-,-,TGTGCCAGCAGCTTCCCCCGGGCCTCTGAGGAAGCTTTCTTT,CASSFPRASEEAFF
TRBJ2-1,TRBV7-9,-,TRBD1,TGTGCCAGCAACGACGGGACAGGGGTAGTCAATGAGCAGTTCTTC,CASNDGTGVVNEQFF
TRBJ1-3,TRBV25-1,-,-,TGTGCCAGCAGTGCCGGGGCAGGGGCTGGAAACACCATATATTTT,CASSAGAGAGNTIYF
TRBJ2-3,TRBV6-1,-,-,TGTGCCAGCAGTGAAAGAGGAGGAACAGATACGCAGTATTTT,CASSERGGTDTQYF
TRBJ2-7,TRBV19,once,TRBD1,TGTGCCAGTAGTATAGGTCCGGGGACAGGGGGCGAGCAGTACTTC,CASSIGPGTGGEQYF
TRBJ1-5,TRBV7-2,few,-,TGTGCCAGCAGCTTAGAGAGAGGTAGCAATCAGCCCCAGCATTTT,CASSLERGSNQPQHF
TRBJ2-1,TRBV30,-,-,TGTGCCTGGAATAAACTCTGGGGCCCCGGGACTTCCTACAATGAGCAGTTCTTC,CAWNKLWGPGTSYNEQFF
TRBJ2-2,TRBV6-1,-,-,TGTGCCAGCAATTTAGGGTTCCTAGTCACCGGGGAGCTGTTTTTT,CASNLGFLVTGELFF
TRBJ2-2,TRBV2,few,-,TGTGCCAGCAGCTATACCGGGGCCGGGGAGCTGTTTTTT,CASSYTGAGELFF
TRBJ2-1,TRBV6-6,-,TRBD2,TGTGCCAGCAGCCACGGGGCGGGAGGGACCAATGAGCAGTTCTTC,CASSHGAGGTNEQFF
TRBJ2-7,TRBV4-3,-,TRBD2,TGCGCCAGCAGCTCGCTAGCGGGAGGATCCTACGAGCAGTACTTC,CASSSLAGGSYEQYF
TRBJ2-1,TRBV5-4,-,-,TGTGCCAGCAGCATCTTATCCGGGCTAGCTTCCTACAATGAGCAGTTCTTC,CASSILSGLASYNEQFF
TRBJ2-1,TRBV5-1,once,TRBD2,TGCGCCAGCAGCGTACTAGCGGACCCATACAATGAGCAGTTCTTC,CASSVLADPYNEQFF
TRBJ1-3,TRBV5-5,-,-,TGTGCCAGCAGCTTGGCCGGTAGGGCCGGGTCTGGAAACACCATATATTTT,CASSLAGRAGSGNTIYF
TRBJ2-6,TRBV5-8,-,-,TGTGCCAGCAAGTCTACTCTCGGGGCCAACGTCCTGACTTTC,CASKSTLGANVLTF
TRBJ2-3,TRBV27,-,-,TGTGCCAGCCGGGGAAGTGCAGATACGCAGTATTTT,CASRGSADTQYF
TRBJ2-1,TRBV6-5,-,-,TGTGCCAGCAGTTACGAACCTTACAATGAGCAGTTCTTC,CASSYEPYNEQFF
TRBJ2-3,TRBV5-1,-,TRBD2,TGCGCCAGCAGCTTGGTTATTAGCGGGGGGGCCGATACGCAGTATTTT,CASSLVISGGADTQYF
TRBJ1-2,TRBV2,-,TRBD1,TGTGCCAGCAGTGATCTCGGACAGGGTAGGGTGGGCTACACCTTC,CASSDLGQGRVGYTF
TRBJ1-4,TRBV4-2,-,-,TGTGCCAGCAGCCAAGATCACAAGGGTTTCGCAACTAATGAAAAACTGTTTTTT,CASSQDHKGFATNEKLFF
TRBJ2-1,TRBV5-1,-,TRBD2,TGCGCCAGCAGCTTGGGGAGCGGGAGTGGTGATGAGCAGTTCTTC,CASSLGSGSGDEQFF
TRBJ1-5,TRBV5-6,-,-,TGTGCCAGCACCAAAATACCTAGCAATCAGCCCCAGCATTTT,CASTKIPSNQPQHF
TRBJ1-5,TRBV6-1,-,-,TGTGCCAGCAGTGAAGGATCAACTACGGGCAATCAGCCCCAGCATTTT,CASSEGSTTGNQPQHF
TRBJ1-5,TRBV19,-,-,TGTGCCAGTACCCCAGACCCGGAGGGTAGCAATCAGCCCCAGCATTTT,CASTPDPEGSNQPQHF
TRBJ2-3,TRBV5-1,many,-,TGCGCCAGCAGCTTGGGCGAGCCCACAGATACGCAGTATTTT,CASSLGEPTDTQYF
TRBJ2-4,TRBV7-2,-,-,TGTGCCAGCAGCTACGTGGCCAAAAACATTCAGTACTTC,CASSYVAKNIQYF
TRBJ1-5,TRBV4-1,few,-,TGCGCCAGCAGCCAACCTGGCCAGCCAAATCAGCCCCAGCATTTT,CASSQPGQPNQPQHF
TRBJ1-3,TRBV7-9,-,-,TGTGCCAGCAGCTTAGCGCCGGGGAGCTCTGGAAACACCATATATTTT,CASSLAPGSSGNTIYF
TRBJ1-3,TRBV4-2,-,TRBD1,TGTGCCAGCAGCCAAGTGGGCTTGACAGGGGGCCGGGGCACCATATATTTT,CASSQVGLTGGRGTIYF
TRBJ2-2,TRBV6-5,-,-,TGTGCCAGCGGGTCCGGGGAGCTGTTTTTT,CASGSGELFF
TRBJ2-7,TRBV19,-,TRBD2,TGTGCCAGTAGTACCATCCCTAGCGGGACCTCCTACGAGCAGTACTTC,CASSTIPSGTSYEQYF
TRBJ2-7,TRBV6-6,-,-,TGTGCCAGCAGGAGAGTGGACGAGCAGTACTTC,CASRRVDEQYF
TRBJ2-5,TRBV6-5,-,TRBD2,TGTGCCAGCAGTTTTGGACTAGCGGGAGAAGGAGAGACCCAGTACTTC,CASSFGLAGEGETQYF
TRBJ2-1,TRBV7-2,-,TRBD2,TGTGCCAGCAGCTTACTCTCTAGCGGTTACAATGAGCAGTTCTTC,CASSLLSSGYNEQFF
TRBJ1-1,TRBV29-1,-,-,TGCAGCGGGACTCTGACAGAGAACACTGAAGCTTTCTTT,CSGTLTENTEAFF
TRBJ1-1,TRBV15,-,-,TGTGCCACCAGCAGATTCCGGCCGGTCGTGGGGTCCGCTGAAGCTTTCTTT,CATSRFRPVVGSAEAFF
TRBJ1-5,TRBV19,-,TRBD1,TGTGCCAGTAAGGGGGCGGGGGTTCCCGAGCCCCAGCATTTT,CASKGAGVPEPQHF
TRBJ2-2,TRBV5-5,-,TRBD1,TGTGCCAGCAGAACGACCGGGACAGGGGATGCCACCGGGGAGCTGTTTTTT,CASRTTGTGDATGELFF
TRBJ2-3,TRBV15,-,-,TGTGCCACCAGCCCGACGAGGGAAGATACGCAGTATTTT,CATSPTREDTQYF
TRBJ1-2,TRBV6-5,-,TRBD1,TGTGCCAGCAGTTCCGGGACAGGGTATAACTATGGCTACACCTTC,CASSSGTGYNYGYTF
TRBJ1-2,TRBV14,-,-,TGTGCCAGCAGCCGAGAACAGGGAAGCTATGGCTACACCTTC,CASSREQGSYGYTF
TRBJ2-7,TRBV28,-,-,TGTGCCAGCAGTGCCCCGGGATCTAGAAAATACGAGCAGTACTTC,CASSAPGSRKYEQYF
TRBJ1-1,TRBV19,few,-,TGTGCCAGTAGTGTCCCTTCCCTAAACACTGAAGCTTTCTTT,CASSVPSLNTEAFF
TRBJ1-2,TRBV19,-,-,TGTGCCAGTAGTGATGGGACGGATGGCTATGGCTACACCTTC,CASSDGTDGYGYTF
TRBJ1-4,TRBV19,few,-,TGTGCCAGTAGTAACCGAGGAGGTAATGAAAAACTGTTTTTT,CASSNRGGNEKLFF
TRBJ1-6,TRBV20-1,-,-,TGCAGTGCTCCCTTTCGGCTGAATCCCCACTTT,CSAPFRLNPHF
TRBJ1-3,TRBV6-1,-,-,TGTGCCAGCAGTGGACAGGCCAACTCTGGAAACACCATATATTTT,CASSGQANSGNTIYF
TRBJ2-7,TRBV7-2,-,-,TGTGCCAGCAGCAGCCCCGATTCGCTTTCCTACGAGCAGTACTTC,CASSSPDSLSYEQYF